A selection of T cell receptor beta chains follows, all from one sample in a study of OX40 agonist ivuxolimab in advanced cancers. Some clones are missing from TCRdb's copy, which holds only in-frame ones; the method was immunoSEQ multiplex PCR. Of over 30,000 clones listed, roughly 87% were seen once; the top ten hold 35% to 45%. The sample in question was CD4+ or CD8+ T cells sorted from blood, obtained in a trial of the OX40 agonist ivuxolimab. The source of these receptors is an adult with an advanced solid tumor such as melanoma, head and neck, liver or kidney cancer. Both conserved end residues are part of each CDR3. D genes are given only for firm matches. A clone size is listed for some rows: how often the clone was seen (once, few, many), or a class if it is expanded.

d_call	clone_size	v_call	j_call	cdr3_aa	cdr3_nt
NA	once	TRBV20-1	TRBJ1-2	CSAGPSGGYTF	TGCAGTGCTGGCCCATCGGGAGGCTACACCTTC
TRBD2	NA	TRBV7-8	TRBJ2-5	CASSYRLAGGEPQETQYF	TGTGCCAGCAGCTATCGACTAGCGGGGGGCGAACCACAAGAGACCCAGTACTTC
TRBD2	NA	TRBV6-7	TRBJ2-7	CASSYSLGLAGDHYEQYF	TGTGCCAGCAGTTACTCCTTAGGGCTAGCGGGAGACCACTACGAGCAGTACTTC
NA	NA	TRBV19	TRBJ1-5	CASSLTDYSNQPQHF	TGTGCCAGTAGTCTTACAGATTATAGCAATCAGCCCCAGCATTTT
TRBD1	NA	TRBV27	TRBJ2-7	CASSFGTGIYEQYF	TGTGCCAGCAGTTTCGGGACAGGGATCTACGAGCAGTACTTC
NA	NA	TRBV27	TRBJ1-2	CATRYNYGYTF	TGTGCCACTCGGTATAACTATGGCTACACCTTC
NA	NA	TRBV5-4	TRBJ1-1	CASSFGGSVEAFF	TGTGCCAGCAGCTTCGGCGGTTCGGTTGAAGCTTTCTTT
TRBD1	NA	TRBV19	TRBJ2-2	CASSLQGAGGRELFF	TGTGCCAGTAGTCTCCAGGGGGCCGGGGGCCGGGAGCTGTTTTTT
TRBD2	once	TRBV7-9	TRBJ2-7	CASSPTSGYEQYF	TGTGCCAGCAGCCCGACTAGCGGCTACGAGCAGTACTTC
TRBD2	once	TRBV7-8	TRBJ2-5	CASSPGTSANQETQYF	TGTGCCAGCAGCCCCGGGACTAGCGCCAACCAAGAGACCCAGTACTTC
TRBD2	NA	TRBV2	TRBJ2-3	CATPSGGAEDTQYF	TGTGCCACCCCAAGCGGGGGGGCCGAAGATACGCAGTATTTT
NA	NA	TRBV5-1	TRBJ2-1	CASTWGRVSGEQFF	TGCGCCAGCACCTGGGGCAGGGTAAGCGGTGAGCAGTTCTTC
TRBD1	NA	TRBV13	TRBJ1-2	CASSSTGDYGYTF	TGTGCCAGCAGCTCGACAGGGGACTATGGCTACACCTTC
NA	NA	TRBV6-4	TRBJ2-2	CASRDTTGGELFF	TGTGCCAGCAGGGACACTACGGGCGGGGAGCTGTTTTTT
NA	NA	TRBV7-9	TRBJ1-6	CASSLEQINSPLHF	TGTGCCAGCAGCTTAGAACAGATTAATTCACCCCTCCACTTT
TRBD2	NA	TRBV11-2	TRBJ2-3	CASSSSPSGGTDTQYF	TGTGCCAGCAGCTCATCGCCCAGCGGGGGGACGGATACGCAGTATTTT
TRBD1	NA	TRBV6-1	TRBJ1-1	CASSDGDRGTEAFF	TGTGCCAGCAGTGATGGTGACAGGGGCACTGAAGCTTTCTTT
NA	NA	TRBV7-8	TRBJ1-5	CASSTHRNSNQPQHF	TGTGCCAGCAGCACCCACAGGAATAGCAATCAGCCCCAGCATTTT
TRBD2	few	TRBV11-2	TRBJ2-1	CASSNPIKAGGVDEQFF	TGTGCCAGCAGCAACCCCATTAAGGCGGGAGGAGTAGATGAGCAGTTCTTC
NA	NA	TRBV19	TRBJ1-1	CASAGSDNMNTEAFF	TGTGCCAGTGCTGGTTCGGACAACATGAACACTGAAGCTTTCTTT
TRBD1	NA	TRBV7-3	TRBJ2-5	CASSSSGTGEETQYF	TGTGCCAGCAGCTCCTCCGGGACAGGGGAGGAGACCCAGTACTTC
NA	NA	TRBV11-2	TRBJ2-3	CASSLWEADTQYF	TGTGCCAGCAGCCTCTGGGAGGCAGATACGCAGTATTTT
NA	NA	TRBV5-4	TRBJ1-4	CASSEGQYEKLFF	TGTGCCAGCAGCGAAGGACAGTACGAAAAACTGTTTTTT
TRBD2	NA	TRBV10-3	TRBJ2-3	CAISEGLAGVSTDTQYF	TGTGCCATCAGTGAGGGACTAGCGGGAGTGAGTACAGATACGCAGTATTTT
TRBD2	once	TRBV19	TRBJ2-1	CASSILAGENEQFF	TGTGCCAGTAGTATACTCGCGGGGGAAAATGAGCAGTTCTTC
NA	NA	TRBV2	TRBJ2-7	CASMIGGGVYEQYF	TGTGCCAGCATGATTGGAGGGGGAGTGTACGAGCAGTACTTC
NA	NA	TRBV15	TRBJ1-1	CATSAGENTEAFF	TGTGCCACCAGCGCCGGGGAGAACACTGAAGCTTTCTTT
NA	NA	TRBV4-2	TRBJ2-5	CASSQELLKAETQYF	TGTGCCAGCAGCCAAGAGTTGCTTAAGGCAGAGACCCAGTACTTC
NA	NA	TRBV5-6	TRBJ2-5	CASSSAKPYKGRETQYF	TGTGCCAGCAGCTCCGCCAAACCGTACAAGGGTCGAGAGACCCAGTACTTC
NA	NA	TRBV6-6	TRBJ2-7	CASSYLGTGDEQYF	TGTGCCAGCAGTTACTTGGGGACGGGCGACGAGCAGTACTTC
TRBD2	NA	TRBV27	TRBJ2-7	CASSLGLATYEQYF	TGTGCCAGCAGTTTAGGACTAGCCACCTACGAGCAGTACTTC
NA	NA	TRBV5-1	TRBJ1-4	CASRVGDGTNEKLFF	TGCGCCAGCCGGGTCGGGGATGGCACTAATGAAAAACTGTTTTTT
TRBD1	NA	TRBV5-1	TRBJ2-5	CASTSGTGQETQYF	TGCGCCAGCACCTCCGGGACAGGGCAAGAGACCCAGTACTTC
TRBD1	NA	TRBV27	TRBJ1-2	CASSWGQLSNYGYTF	TGTGCCAGCAGTTGGGGACAGCTTTCTAACTATGGCTACACCTTC
NA	NA	TRBV19	TRBJ2-1	CASRSGNYNEQFF	TGTGCCAGTAGATCCGGGAACTACAATGAGCAGTTCTTC
TRBD2	NA	TRBV18	TRBJ2-3	CASPPPLEREEADTQYF	TGTGCCAGCCCACCCCCGTTGGAGCGGGAGGAAGCAGATACGCAGTATTTT